The rows below give T cell receptor beta chains drawn from one sample of a study of blood T cell repertoires in COVID-19. Some clones are missing from TCRdb's copy, which holds only in-frame ones; the method was immunoSEQ multiplex PCR. The sample includes some 200,000 clones, roughly 80% seen only once; the top ten take around 10%. Sequencing used peripheral blood. All receptors derive from a woman between 40 and 50 years old with COVID-19, enrolled during active disease. The CDR3 runs from the conserved cysteine through the conserved F or W. The order of the fields is clone size, J gene, D gene, V gene, CDR3 protein, CDR3 DNA. D genes are given only for firm matches. Clone size is not always given. Where it is, it says once, few, many or a class for expanded clones.

clone_size: -
j_call: TRBJ1-6
d_call: TRBD1
v_call: TRBV4-1
cdr3_aa: CASSLGTGPPLHF
cdr3_nt: TGCGCCAGCAGTCTTGGGACAGGGCCCCCCCTCCACTTT

clone_size: -
j_call: TRBJ1-1
d_call: -
v_call: TRBV12-5
cdr3_aa: CASGLGGDTEAFF
cdr3_nt: TGTGCTAGTGGTTTGGGAGGCGACACTGAAGCTTTCTTT

clone_size: -
j_call: TRBJ1-1
d_call: TRBD1
v_call: TRBV19
cdr3_aa: CASSLGTGLDTEAFF
cdr3_nt: TGTGCCAGTAGTCTAGGGACAGGCTTGGACACTGAAGCTTTCTTT

clone_size: -
j_call: TRBJ2-7
d_call: TRBD2
v_call: TRBV9
cdr3_aa: CASSAGTITYEQYF
cdr3_nt: TGTGCCAGCAGCGCCGGGACTATCACTTACGAGCAGTACTTC

clone_size: -
j_call: TRBJ2-1
d_call: TRBD1
v_call: TRBV29-1
cdr3_aa: CSWGTGSYNEQFF
cdr3_nt: TGCAGCTGGGGGACAGGGTCCTACAATGAGCAGTTCTTC

clone_size: -
j_call: TRBJ2-2
d_call: TRBD1
v_call: TRBV19
cdr3_aa: CASSSRDRADPNTGELFF
cdr3_nt: TGTGCCAGTAGTTCCCGGGACAGGGCTGATCCGAACACCGGGGAGCTGTTTTTT

clone_size: -
j_call: TRBJ2-1
d_call: TRBD1
v_call: TRBV28
cdr3_aa: CASSKTGVSYNEQFF
cdr3_nt: TGTGCCAGCAGCAAGACAGGGGTCTCCTACAATGAGCAGTTCTTC

clone_size: once
j_call: TRBJ1-1
d_call: -
v_call: TRBV9
cdr3_aa: CASSVPGTSDTEAFF
cdr3_nt: TGTGCCAGCAGCGTCCCCGGGACAAGCGACACTGAAGCTTTCTTT

clone_size: -
j_call: TRBJ1-6
d_call: -
v_call: TRBV28
cdr3_aa: CASSFPTTDRFNSPLHF
cdr3_nt: TGTGCCAGCAGTTTCCCGACAACCGACAGGTTTAATTCACCCCTCCACTTT

clone_size: -
j_call: TRBJ1-1
d_call: TRBD1
v_call: TRBV27
cdr3_aa: CASRSDRGNTEAFF
cdr3_nt: TGTGCCAGCAGATCGGACAGGGGGAACACTGAAGCTTTCTTT